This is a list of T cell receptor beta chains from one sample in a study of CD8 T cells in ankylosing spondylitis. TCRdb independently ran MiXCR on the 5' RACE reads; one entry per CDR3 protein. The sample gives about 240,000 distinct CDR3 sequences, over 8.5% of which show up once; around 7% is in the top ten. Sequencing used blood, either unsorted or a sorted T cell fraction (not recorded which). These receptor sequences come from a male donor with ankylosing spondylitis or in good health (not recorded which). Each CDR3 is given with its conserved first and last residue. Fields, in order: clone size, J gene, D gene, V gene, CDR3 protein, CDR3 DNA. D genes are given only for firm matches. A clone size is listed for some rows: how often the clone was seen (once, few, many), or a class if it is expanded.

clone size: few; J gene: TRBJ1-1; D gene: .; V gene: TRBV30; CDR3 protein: CAWRDRPNTEAFF; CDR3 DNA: TGTGCCTGGAGAGACAGGCCGAACACTGAAGCTTTCTTT
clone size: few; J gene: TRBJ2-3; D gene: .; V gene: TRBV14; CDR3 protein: CASSRRADTQYF; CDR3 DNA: TGTGCCAGCAGCAGGAGGGCAGATACGCAGTATTTT
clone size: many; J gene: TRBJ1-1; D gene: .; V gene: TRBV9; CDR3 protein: CASSKTTVNTEAFF; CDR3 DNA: TGTGCCAGCAGCAAAACCACAGTGAACACTGAAGCTTTCTTT
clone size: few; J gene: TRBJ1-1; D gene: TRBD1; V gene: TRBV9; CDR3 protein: CASSAGQVGRVNTEAFF; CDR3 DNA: TGTGCCAGCAGCGCCGGACAGGTTGGGCGAGTGAACACTGAAGCTTTCTTT
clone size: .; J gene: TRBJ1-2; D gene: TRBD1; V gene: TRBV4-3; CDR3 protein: CASSQGQGSYGYTF; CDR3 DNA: TGCGCCAGCAGCCAAGGACAGGGCTCCTATGGCTACACCTTC
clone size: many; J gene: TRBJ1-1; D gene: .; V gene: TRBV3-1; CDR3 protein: CASSQAVEGGEAFF; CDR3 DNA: TGTGCCAGCAGCCAAGCTGTGGAAGGCGGTGAAGCTTTCTTT
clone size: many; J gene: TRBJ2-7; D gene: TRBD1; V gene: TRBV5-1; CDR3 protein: CASSVSGTGEGYF; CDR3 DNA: TGCGCCAGCAGCGTCTCCGGGACAGGGGAAGGCTACTTC
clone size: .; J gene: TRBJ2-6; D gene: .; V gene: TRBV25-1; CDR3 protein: CASSPRGGQPGANVLTF; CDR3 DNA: TGTGCCAGCAGTCCCCGAGGGGGACAACCTGGGGCCAACGTCCTGACTTTC
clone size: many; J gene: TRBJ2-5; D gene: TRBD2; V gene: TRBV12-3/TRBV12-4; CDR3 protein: CASSLGGLAGSETQYF; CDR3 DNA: TGTGCCAGCAGTTTGGGAGGGCTAGCGGGGTCCGAGACCCAGTACTTC
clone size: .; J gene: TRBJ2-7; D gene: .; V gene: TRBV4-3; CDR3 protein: CASSQETLGGGGYEQYF; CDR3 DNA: TGCGCCAGCAGCCAAGAGACGTTAGGGGGAGGTGGATACGAGCAGTACTTC
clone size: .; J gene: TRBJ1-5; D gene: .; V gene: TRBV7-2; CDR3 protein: CASSSSWNNQPQHF; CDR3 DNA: TGTGCCAGCAGTTCCTCATGGAACAATCAGCCCCAGCATTTT
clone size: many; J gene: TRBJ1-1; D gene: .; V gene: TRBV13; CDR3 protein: CASSLGSSRATEAFF; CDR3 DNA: TGTGCCAGCAGCTTAGGTTCGTCCAGGGCAACTGAAGCTTTCTTT
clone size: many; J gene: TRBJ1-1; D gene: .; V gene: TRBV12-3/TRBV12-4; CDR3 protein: CASRMRDARDTEAFF; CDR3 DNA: TGTGCCAGCAGAATGCGGGACGCCCGGGACACTGAAGCTTTCTTT
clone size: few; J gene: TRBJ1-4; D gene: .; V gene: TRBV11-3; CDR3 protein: CASSSWSTGRPNEKLFF; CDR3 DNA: TGTGCCAGCAGCTCGTGGTCAACCGGACGCCCTAATGAAAAACTGTTTTTT
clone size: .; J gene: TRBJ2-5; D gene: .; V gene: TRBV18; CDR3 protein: CASSPGWQETQYF; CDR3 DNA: TGTGCCAGCTCACCGGGTTGGCAAGAGACCCAGTACTTC
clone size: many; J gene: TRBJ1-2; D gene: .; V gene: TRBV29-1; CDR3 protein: CSVETENYGYTF; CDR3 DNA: TGCAGCGTTGAGACGGAAAACTATGGCTACACCTTC
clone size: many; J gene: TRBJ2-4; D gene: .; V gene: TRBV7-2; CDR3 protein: CASSLEGLAKNIQYF; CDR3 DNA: TGTGCCAGCAGCTTAGAAGGGTTAGCCAAAAACATTCAGTACTTC
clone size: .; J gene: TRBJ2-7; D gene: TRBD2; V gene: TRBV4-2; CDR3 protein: CASSPSFGGLAGEEQYF; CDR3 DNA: TGTGCCAGCAGCCCTTCCTTCGGGGGGCTAGCGGGAGAAGAGCAGTACTTC
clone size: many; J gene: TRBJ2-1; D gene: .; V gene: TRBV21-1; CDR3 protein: CASSKGDRGHNEQFF; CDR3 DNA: TGTGCCAGCAGCAAGGGGGACAGGGGGCACAATGAGCAGTTCTTC
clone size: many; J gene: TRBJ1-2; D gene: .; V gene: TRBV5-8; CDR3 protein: CASRPGSGDYGYTF; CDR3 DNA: TGTGCCAGCAGACCTGGAAGTGGGGACTATGGCTACACCTTC
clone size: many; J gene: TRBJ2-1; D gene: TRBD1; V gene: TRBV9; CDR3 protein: CASSSGDRAGNEQFF; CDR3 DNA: TGTGCCAGCAGCTCAGGGGACAGGGCGGGGAATGAGCAGTTCTTC
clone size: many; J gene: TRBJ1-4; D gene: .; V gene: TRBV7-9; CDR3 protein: CASSLGLQDGNEKLFF; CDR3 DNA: TGTGCCAGCAGCTTAGGTCTACAGGATGGCAATGAAAAACTGTTTTTT
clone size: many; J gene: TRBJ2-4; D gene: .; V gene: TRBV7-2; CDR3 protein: CASSLWRGNIQYF; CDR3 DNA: TGTGCCAGCAGCTTGTGGAGGGGCAACATTCAGTACTTC
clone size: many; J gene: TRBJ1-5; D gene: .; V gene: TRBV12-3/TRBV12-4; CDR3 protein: CASSLVAGYNQPQHF; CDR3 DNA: TGTGCCAGCAGTTTAGTGGCAGGGTACAATCAGCCCCAGCATTTT
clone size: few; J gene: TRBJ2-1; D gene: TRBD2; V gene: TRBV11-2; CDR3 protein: CASSLEGVRRGAEQFF; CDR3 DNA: TGTGCCAGCAGCTTAGAGGGGGTGAGGCGGGGGGCAGAGCAGTTCTTC
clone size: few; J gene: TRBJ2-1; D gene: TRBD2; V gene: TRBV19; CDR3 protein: CASSIRTSGGWGEQFF; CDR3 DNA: TGTGCCAGTAGTATAAGGACTAGCGGGGGGTGGGGGGAGCAGTTCTTC
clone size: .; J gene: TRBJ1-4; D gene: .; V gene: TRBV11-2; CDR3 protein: CASSLGAGANEKLFF; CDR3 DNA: TGTGCCAGCAGCTTAGGGGCAGGGGCTAATGAAAAACTGTTTTTT
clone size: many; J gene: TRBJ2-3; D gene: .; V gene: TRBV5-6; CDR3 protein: CASSLGSGGTDTQYF; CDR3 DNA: TGTGCCAGCAGCTTGGGAAGCGGTGGCACAGATACGCAGTATTTT
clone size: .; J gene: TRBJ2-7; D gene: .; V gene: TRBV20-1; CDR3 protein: CCARDTLGVRSYEQYF; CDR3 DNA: TGCTGTGCTAGAGATACTTTGGGTGTCAGGTCCTACGAGCAGTACTTC
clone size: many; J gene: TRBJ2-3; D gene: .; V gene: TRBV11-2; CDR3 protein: CASSLTDGDTQYF; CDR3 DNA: TGTGCCAGCAGCCTCACGGACGGAGATACGCAGTATTTT
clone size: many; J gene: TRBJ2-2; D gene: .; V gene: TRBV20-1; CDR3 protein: CSARDPSGPGELFF; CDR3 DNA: TGCAGTGCTAGAGATCCTAGTGGCCCCGGGGAGCTGTTTTTT
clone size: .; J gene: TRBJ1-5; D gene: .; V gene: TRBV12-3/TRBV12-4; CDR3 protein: CASSLAEGYQPQHF; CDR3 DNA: TGTGCCAGCAGTTTAGCAGAGGGTTATCAGCCCCAGCATTTT
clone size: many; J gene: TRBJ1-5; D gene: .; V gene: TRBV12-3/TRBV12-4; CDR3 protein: CASSRSEGSQPQHF; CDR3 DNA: TGTGCCAGCAGCAGGTCGGAAGGGAGTCAGCCCCAGCATTTT
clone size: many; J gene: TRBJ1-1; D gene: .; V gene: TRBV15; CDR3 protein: CATSRDKTALNTEAFF; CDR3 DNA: TGTGCCACCAGCAGAGATAAGACAGCCCTGAACACTGAAGCTTTCTTT
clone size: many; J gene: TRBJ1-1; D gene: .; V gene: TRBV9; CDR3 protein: CASSPIRQGGLTEAFF; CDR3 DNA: TGTGCCAGCAGCCCCATACGTCAAGGGGGACTGACTGAAGCTTTCTTT
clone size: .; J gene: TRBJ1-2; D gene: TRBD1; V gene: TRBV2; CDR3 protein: CASSALGQGSYGYTF; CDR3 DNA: TGTGCCAGCAGCGCTCTGGGACAGGGCAGCTATGGCTACACCTTC
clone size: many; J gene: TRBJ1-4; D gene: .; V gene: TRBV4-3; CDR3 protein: CASSQASGVWEKLFF; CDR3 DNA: TGCGCCAGCAGCCAAGCCTCAGGGGTGTGGGAAAAACTGTTTTTT
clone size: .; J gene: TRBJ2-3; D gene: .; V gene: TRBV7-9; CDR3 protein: CASSRDFTDTQYF; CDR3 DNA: TGTGCCAGCAGCCGGGACTTCACAGATACGCAGTATTTT
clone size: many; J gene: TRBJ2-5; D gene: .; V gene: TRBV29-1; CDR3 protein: CSVEIAGEGETQYF; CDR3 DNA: TGCAGCGTTGAAATTGCCGGGGAAGGAGAGACCCAGTACTTC
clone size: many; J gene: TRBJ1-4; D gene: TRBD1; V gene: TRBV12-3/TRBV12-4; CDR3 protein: CASRQGAATNEKLFF; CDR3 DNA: TGTGCCAGCAGACAGGGGGCCGCGACTAATGAAAAACTGTTTTTT
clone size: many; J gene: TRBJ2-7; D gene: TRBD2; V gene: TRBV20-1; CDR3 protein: CSAREGGTYNYEQYF; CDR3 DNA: TGCAGTGCTAGAGAGGGGGGGACGTATAACTACGAGCAGTACTTC
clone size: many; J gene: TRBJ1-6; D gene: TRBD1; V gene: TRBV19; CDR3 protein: CASSTTGTANSPLHF; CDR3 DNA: TGTGCCAGTAGTACCACCGGGACAGCTAATTCACCCCTCCACTTT
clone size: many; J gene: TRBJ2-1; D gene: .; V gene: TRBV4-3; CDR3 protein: CASSQDQGAYNEQFF; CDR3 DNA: TGCGCCAGCAGCCAAGATCAAGGGGCATACAATGAGCAGTTCTTC
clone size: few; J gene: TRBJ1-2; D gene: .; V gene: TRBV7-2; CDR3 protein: CASSRTGPGDYGYTF; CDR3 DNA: TGTGCCAGCAGCCGGACGGGGCCAGGGGACTATGGCTACACCTTC
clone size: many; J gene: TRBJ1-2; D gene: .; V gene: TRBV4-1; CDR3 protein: CASSPYSGEYGYTF; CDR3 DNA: TGCGCCAGCAGCCCCTACTCGGGGGAGTATGGCTACACCTTC
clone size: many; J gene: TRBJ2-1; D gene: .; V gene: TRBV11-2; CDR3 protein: CASSLDRGGRNEQFF; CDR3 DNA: TGTGCCAGCAGCTTAGATCGAGGCGGCCGCAATGAGCAGTTCTTC
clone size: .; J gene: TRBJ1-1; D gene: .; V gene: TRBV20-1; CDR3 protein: CSVAVDAEAFF; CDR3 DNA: TGCAGTGTCGCGGTGGACGCTGAAGCTTTCTTT
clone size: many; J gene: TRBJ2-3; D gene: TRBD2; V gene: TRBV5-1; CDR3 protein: CASRPGLAGSTDTQYF; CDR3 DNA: TGCGCCAGCCGACCGGGACTAGCGGGGAGCACAGATACGCAGTATTTT
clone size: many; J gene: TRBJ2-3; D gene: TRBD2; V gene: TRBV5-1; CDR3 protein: CASSLFGREGPSTDTQYF; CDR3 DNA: TGCGCCAGCAGCTTGTTTGGCCGGGAGGGCCCTAGCACAGATACGCAGTATTTT
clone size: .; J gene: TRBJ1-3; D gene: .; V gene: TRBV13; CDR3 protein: CASSIGGNTIYF; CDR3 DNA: TGTGCCAGCAGCATCGGGGGAAACACCATATATTTT